Sequencing of this TCR beta chain was carried out in a study of blood T cell repertoires in COVID-19. The germline CDR1 and CDR2 sequences are MGHDK and SYGVNS. The CDR3 runs to 14 residues. Trimming cost V 6 bases and J 2 bases, with 13 bases left between them. Authors' methods: Reference gene primers were amplified, and this amplification served to estimate nucleated cell counts. Using immunoSEQ multiplex PCR, the repertoire was profiled, and TCRdb retains in-frame clones only, with some absent. V and J calls plus clone size are reproduced from that table; the DNA served to infer D and trimming. The sample has 200,000 to 250,000 clones, around 82% seen once.

The genes are TRBV25-1 and TRBJ1-1; D not certain. The clonotype originates from a woman aged 25 to 39 who had recovered from COVID-19. Material: peripheral blood. In DNA, the CDR3 is TGTGCCAGCAGGCCCGACCGGAGAAACACTGAAGCTTTCTTT. Translating it yields CASRPDRRNTEAFF.